A selection of T cell receptor beta chains follows, all from one sample in a study of beta chain features in type 1 diabetes. Assay: immunoSEQ multiplex PCR; the TCRdb copy retains only in-frame clones and omits some. This table holds some 350,000 clones, roughly 14% found once. The sequencing sample was made of naive CD4+ T cells from blood. Receptors originate from a woman aged 18-29 years with type 1 diabetes. Both conserved end residues are part of each CDR3. D genes are given only for firm matches. Clone sizes are given selectively: once, few, many, or a class where the clone is expanded.

j_gene: TRBJ2-1; d_gene: TRBD2; v_gene: TRBV7-2; abundance: few; CDR3nt: TGTGCCAGCAGCACCTACGGACTAGCGGGAGTGAGTGAGCAGTTCTTC; CDR3aa: CASSTYGLAGVSEQFF
j_gene: TRBJ2-3; d_gene: .; v_gene: TRBV5-6; abundance: .; CDR3nt: TGTGCCAGCAGCTTTTACACAGATACGCAGTATTTT; CDR3aa: CASSFYTDTQYF
j_gene: TRBJ2-3; d_gene: .; v_gene: TRBV5-1; abundance: few; CDR3nt: TGCGCCAGCAGCTACGAAGCTCCAGATACGCAGTATTTT; CDR3aa: CASSYEAPDTQYF
j_gene: TRBJ2-5; d_gene: TRBD1; v_gene: TRBV7-9; abundance: few; CDR3nt: TGTGCCAGCAGCCCTGACAGGGCATGGGGAGAGACCCAGTACTTC; CDR3aa: CASSPDRAWGETQYF
j_gene: TRBJ2-2; d_gene: TRBD1; v_gene: TRBV5-1; abundance: .; CDR3nt: TGCGCCAGCAGCACACTGACAGGGGCCGGGGAGCTGTTTTTT; CDR3aa: CASSTLTGAGELFF
j_gene: TRBJ2-2; d_gene: TRBD2; v_gene: TRBV9; abundance: .; CDR3nt: TGTGCCAGCAGCGTAGCCAGCGGGGCCTCCAACACCGGGGAGCTGTTTTTT; CDR3aa: CASSVASGASNTGELFF
j_gene: TRBJ2-3; d_gene: .; v_gene: TRBV9; abundance: .; CDR3nt: TGTGCCAGCAGCGTCGCGGGCTCCCTAACCACAGATACGCAGTATTTT; CDR3aa: CASSVAGSLTTDTQYF
j_gene: TRBJ2-7; d_gene: TRBD2; v_gene: TRBV7-3; abundance: few; CDR3nt: TGTGCCAGCAGCCCCGGGGGGGTCCCCTCTCAGCAGTACTTC; CDR3aa: CASSPGGVPSQQYF
j_gene: TRBJ1-1; d_gene: .; v_gene: TRBV29-1; abundance: few; CDR3nt: TGCAGCGTTAGGAGTGCCGGGTCGAACACTGAAGCTTTCTTT; CDR3aa: CSVRSAGSNTEAFF
j_gene: TRBJ1-5; d_gene: .; v_gene: TRBV7-8; abundance: .; CDR3nt: TGTGCCAGCAGCTATCAGCCGGGATCTAATCTAGGAACTAATCAGCCCCAGCATTTT; CDR3aa: CASSYQPGSNLGTNQPQHF
j_gene: TRBJ2-5; d_gene: .; v_gene: TRBV7-2; abundance: .; CDR3nt: TGTGCCAGCAGCTTAAAGGTGGGCGAGACCCAGTACTTC; CDR3aa: CASSLKVGETQYF
j_gene: TRBJ1-2; d_gene: TRBD1; v_gene: TRBV7-9; abundance: .; CDR3nt: TGTGCCAGCAGCTTTTCCGACAGGGGCTATGGCTACACCTTC; CDR3aa: CASSFSDRGYGYTF
j_gene: TRBJ2-3; d_gene: TRBD2; v_gene: TRBV7-6; abundance: .; CDR3nt: TGTGCCAGCAGCCTCCTAGCGGGAGCCACAGATACGCAGTATTTT; CDR3aa: CASSLLAGATDTQYF
j_gene: TRBJ2-5; d_gene: .; v_gene: TRBV7-9; abundance: few; CDR3nt: TGTGCCAGCAGCTTAGGGTGGGGACAACTCCAAGAGACCCAGTACTTC; CDR3aa: CASSLGWGQLQETQYF
j_gene: TRBJ2-1; d_gene: .; v_gene: TRBV5-1; abundance: .; CDR3nt: TGCGCCAGCACCTCCGGGAACTCCTACAATGAGCAGTTCTTC; CDR3aa: CASTSGNSYNEQFF
j_gene: TRBJ2-5; d_gene: TRBD2; v_gene: TRBV5-6; abundance: .; CDR3nt: TGTGCCAGCAGCTTGGTTAGCGGGAGCCCCGGGGAGACCCAGTACTTC; CDR3aa: CASSLVSGSPGETQYF
j_gene: TRBJ2-3; d_gene: TRBD1; v_gene: TRBV27; abundance: few; CDR3nt: TGTGCCAGCAGTTTGCAGACAGGGGGCACAGATACGCAGTATTTT; CDR3aa: CASSLQTGGTDTQYF
j_gene: TRBJ2-4; d_gene: TRBD2; v_gene: TRBV28; abundance: few; CDR3nt: TGTGCCAGCAGTCCCGGAGTTAGCGGGAGTAGGGACAAAAACATTCAGTACTTC; CDR3aa: CASSPGVSGSRDKNIQYF
j_gene: TRBJ2-3; d_gene: TRBD2; v_gene: TRBV27; abundance: few; CDR3nt: TGTGCCAGCAGTTCGAAGGGGACTAGGCTTGGTACGCAGTATTTT; CDR3aa: CASSSKGTRLGTQYF
j_gene: TRBJ1-5; d_gene: .; v_gene: TRBV28; abundance: few; CDR3nt: TGTGCCAGCAGTTCAAGGGCAGTCGCGGGTTATAGCAATCAGCCCCAGCATTTT; CDR3aa: CASSSRAVAGYSNQPQHF
j_gene: TRBJ2-7; d_gene: .; v_gene: TRBV30; abundance: few; CDR3nt: TGTGCCTGGAGCCTTCCCACCTACGAGCAGTACTTC; CDR3aa: CAWSLPTYEQYF
j_gene: TRBJ2-7; d_gene: .; v_gene: TRBV30; abundance: few; CDR3nt: TGTGCCTGGAGTCTCCGGCGGGAGCAGTACTTC; CDR3aa: CAWSLRREQYF